This T cell receptor (beta chain) was sequenced during a study of blood T cells in healthy people across ages. Findings and limits, study-wide: The donors' CMV status was not determined, possibly confounding changes in expanded clonotypes. A strong correlation was found between TCR beta diversity and the percentage of naive T cells.

A note on this clonotype: The antigen is undetermined.

The second PCR ran about 6 to 11 cycles with a sample-barcoded 5' primer and J-beta primers. MiXCR was run by TCRdb on the 5' RACE reads, yielding one entry per CDR3 protein. The repertoire holds just under 750,000 distinct CDR3 sequences, with approximately 21% as singletons. V was clipped by 2 bases and J by 0 bases, with 13 bases between them. This CDR3 is 15 amino acids long. Germline lookup yields CDR1 DFQATT and CDR2 SNEGSKA (reference sequence). Donors each provided 9.5 to 10 milliliters of peripheral blood. This clonotype was sampled from a man between 65 and 85 years old in good health. The chain carries TRBV20-1 and TRBJ1-2; a possible D gene is TRBD1 (5 bases). Specimen: blood. In DNA form, the CDR3 reads TGCAGTGCTAGACCAGTGGACATTTCTAACTATGGCTACACCTTC. Translating gives CSARPVDISNYGYTF.